The rows below give T cell receptor beta chains drawn from one sample of a study of blood T cell repertoires in COVID-19. Method: immunoSEQ multiplex PCR; TCRdb's copy keeps in-frame clones and lacks some. The repertoire holds under 95,000 clones, with roughly 86% as singletons. Sequenced material: peripheral blood. The receptors come from a man aged 35 to 55 with acute or convalescent COVID-19. Each CDR3 is given with its conserved first and last residue. Each record gives: J gene, D gene, V gene, clone size, CDR3 protein, CDR3 DNA. The D gene is left open where the match is weak. The size entry is marked missing in some rows and otherwise reads once, few, many or a size class.

>TRBJ2-2|TRBD2|TRBV19|-
CASSPRRTSATGELFF
TGTGCCAGTAGTCCCCGCCGGACTAGCGCAACCGGGGAGCTGTTTTTT
>TRBJ2-3|-|TRBV5-4|-
CASSLLRGRADTQYF
TGTGCCAGCAGCTTGCTCAGGGGTAGAGCAGATACGCAGTATTTT
>TRBJ2-2|-|TRBV5-1|-
CASSLSWGDTGELFF
TGCGCCAGCAGCTTGTCCTGGGGAGACACCGGGGAGCTGTTTTTT
>TRBJ1-4|-|TRBV5-1|-
CASSAAGADYEKLFF
TGCGCCAGCAGCGCGGCGGGGGCGGACTATGAAAAACTGTTTTTT
>TRBJ1-1|-|TRBV18|-
CASSPEGRRTEAFF
TGTGCCAGCTCACCGGAGGGGAGAAGGACTGAAGCTTTCTTT
>TRBJ2-4|TRBD2|TRBV30|-
CAWSSRASGGLDHDPNIQYF
TGTGCCTGGAGTTCCCGGGCTAGCGGGGGGTTAGATCATGATCCAAACATTCAGTACTTC
>TRBJ1-1|-|TRBV29-1|-
CSALGAVEAFF
TGCAGCGCCCTGGGGGCTGTTGAAGCTTTCTTT
>TRBJ2-1|-|TRBV10-2|-
CASSGLNEQFF
TGCGCCAGCAGCGGTTTAAATGAGCAGTTCTTC
>TRBJ1-1|-|TRBV5-6|once
CASSWRVGIGTEAFF
TGTGCCAGCAGCTGGCGGGTGGGGATAGGAACTGAAGCTTTCTTT
>TRBJ1-1|-|TRBV6-2/TRBV6-3|-
CASSFRTDLNTEAFF
TGTGCCAGCAGTTTTCGGACAGACCTTAACACTGAAGCTTTCTTT
>TRBJ2-3|TRBD1|TRBV12-3/TRBV12-4|-
CASSLGQTDTQYF
TGTGCCAGCAGTTTGGGACAGACAGATACGCAGTATTTT
>TRBJ2-1|-|TRBV10-3|-
CAISAAGISYNEQFF
TGTGCCATCAGTGCGGCAGGGATCTCCTACAATGAGCAGTTCTTC
>TRBJ1-2|-|TRBV2|-
CASSEALTGSNYGYTF
TGTGCCAGCAGTGAAGCGCTTACCGGGTCAAACTATGGCTACACCTTC
>TRBJ2-7|-|TRBV5-8|-
CASPGDPREQYF
TGTGCCAGTCCAGGGGACCCTCGTGAGCAGTACTTC
>TRBJ2-3|-|TRBV6-5|-
CASTGLHTDTQYF
TGTGCCAGCACGGGACTGCACACAGATACGCAGTATTTT
>TRBJ1-1|-|TRBV5-1|-
CASRPLRGWGTEAFF
TGCGCCAGCAGACCTTTAAGAGGGTGGGGCACTGAAGCTTTCTTT
>TRBJ2-2|-|TRBV11-3|once
CASSLEVGTGNTGELFF
TGTGCCAGCAGCTTAGAAGTGGGAACAGGGAACACCGGGGAGCTGTTTTTT
>TRBJ1-5|-|TRBV7-8|once
CASSPPGSNQPQHF
TGTGCCAGCAGCCCCCCGGGAAGCAATCAGCCCCAGCATTTT
>TRBJ1-2|-|TRBV10-3|-
CAISPNRDTSGYTF
TGTGCCATCAGTCCGAATCGGGACACCTCTGGCTACACCTTC
>TRBJ1-1|-|TRBV11-2|-
CASSLDLEAGTEAFF
TGTGCCAGCAGCTTAGATCTCGAAGCGGGCACTGAAGCTTTCTTT
>TRBJ2-5|TRBD2|TRBV7-9|-
CASSLEAGGRETQYF
TGTGCCAGCAGCTTAGAAGCGGGAGGGAGAGAGACCCAGTACTTC
>TRBJ2-1|TRBD1|TRBV5-1|few
CASSLGGTEYNEQFF
TGCGCCAGCAGCTTGGGAGGGACAGAATACAATGAGCAGTTCTTC
>TRBJ1-2|-|TRBV4-1|-
CASTPVVRVGGAGYGYTF
TGCGCCAGCACTCCAGTGGTCAGGGTGGGTGGGGCTGGCTATGGCTACACCTTC
>TRBJ2-5|TRBD2|TRBV7-6|-
CASSLSGKKEETQYF
TGTGCCAGCAGTCTTAGCGGGAAGAAGGAGGAGACCCAGTACTTC
>TRBJ1-1|-|TRBV19|-
CASSPGQFMNTEAFF
TGTGCCAGTAGTCCCGGACAGTTCATGAACACTGAAGCTTTCTTT
>TRBJ1-5|-|TRBV7-2|few
CASSLRGGWGNQPQHF
TGTGCCAGCAGCTTAAGGGGAGGGTGGGGCAATCAGCCCCAGCATTTT
>TRBJ2-3|-|TRBV11-3|-
CASSLDTVTDTQYF
TGTGCCAGCAGCTTAGATACAGTAACAGATACGCAGTATTTT
>TRBJ2-1|-|TRBV2|-
CASSEGQGGYNEQFF
TGTGCCAGCAGTGAAGGCCAGGGCGGCTACAATGAGCAGTTCTTC
>TRBJ1-3|-|TRBV12-5|-
CASGLGQEENTIYF
TGTGCTAGTGGTTTGGGGCAGGAAGAAAACACCATATATTTT
>TRBJ2-7|-|TRBV7-6|-
CASSLVQGGSYEQYF
TGTGCCAGCAGCTTAGTACAGGGGGGGTCCTACGAGCAGTACTTC
>TRBJ2-1|-|TRBV9|few
CASSVVASNEQFF
TGTGCCAGCAGCGTAGTAGCTAGCAATGAGCAGTTCTTC
>TRBJ1-1|-|TRBV7-2|-
CASSQIGGSTEAFF
TGTGCCAGCAGCCAGATAGGAGGAAGCACTGAAGCTTTCTTT
>TRBJ1-5|-|TRBV7-9|-
CASSLQANQPQHF
TGTGCCAGCAGCTTGCAGGCTAATCAGCCCCAGCATTTT
>TRBJ2-1|-|TRBV29-1|once
CSVGGRGNEQFF
TGCAGCGTGGGGGGCAGGGGGAATGAGCAGTTCTTC
>TRBJ1-3|TRBD1|TRBV25-1|-
CASSGYRGQGNTIYF
TGTGCCAGCAGTGGATACAGGGGGCAAGGAAACACCATATATTTT
>TRBJ2-7|TRBD1|TRBV27|-
CASSLFWGQGIYEQYF
TGTGCCAGCAGTTTATTTTGGGGACAGGGCATCTACGAGCAGTACTTC
>TRBJ2-7|-|TRBV29-1|-
CSVVRVPRHEQYF
TGCAGCGTTGTGAGGGTCCCGCGACACGAGCAGTACTTC
>TRBJ1-1|TRBD1|TRBV2|-
CASTDRVGTEAFF
TGTGCCAGCACCGACAGGGTGGGCACTGAAGCTTTCTTT
>TRBJ1-1|TRBD1|TRBV9|-
CASSLMTGGGYTEAFF
TGTGCCAGCAGCCTAATGACAGGGGGCGGGTACACTGAAGCTTTCTTT
>TRBJ2-1|-|TRBV3-1/TRBV3-2|-
CASSQTRGEQFF
TGTGCCAGCAGCCAGACTCGGGGTGAGCAGTTCTTC
>TRBJ2-5|-|TRBV7-9|-
CASREGDGETQYF
TGTGCCAGCCGTGAGGGGGATGGAGAGACCCAGTACTTC
>TRBJ1-1|-|TRBV18|-
CASPGPQGMNTEAFF
TGTGCCAGCCCGGGACCACAGGGAATGAACACTGAAGCTTTCTTT
>TRBJ2-7|-|TRBV7-6|-
CASSLDRTYEQYF
TGTGCCAGCAGCTTAGACAGGACCTACGAGCAGTACTTC
>TRBJ2-2|-|TRBV27|-
CASKRVNTGELFF
TGTGCCAGCAAGAGGGTCAACACCGGGGAGCTGTTTTTT
>TRBJ2-7|-|TRBV7-9|once
CASSDRGEGFDEQYF
TGTGCCAGCAGCGATCGGGGAGAGGGCTTTGACGAGCAGTACTTC
>TRBJ2-1|TRBD2|TRBV29-1|-
CSVLGLAGGSYNEQFF
TGCAGCGTTCTGGGACTAGCGGGGGGCTCCTACAATGAGCAGTTCTTC
>TRBJ1-5|-|TRBV5-4|-
CASSSGGGSNQPQHF
TGTGCCAGCAGCTCCGGAGGAGGCAGCAATCAGCCCCAGCATTTT
>TRBJ1-1|-|TRBV30|-
CAWSVRPGVDTEAFF
TGTGCCTGGAGTGTTCGCCCCGGAGTAGACACTGAAGCTTTCTTT
>TRBJ1-1|-|TRBV19|-
CATGDLNTEAFF
TGTGCCACTGGAGACCTAAACACTGAAGCTTTCTTT